This is a list of T cell receptor beta chains from one sample in a study of cytomegalovirus exposure and HLA in healthy donors. This table comes from immunoSEQ multiplex PCR, and its TCRdb copy is limited to in-frame clones, with some not included. The sample consists of 120,000 to 150,000 clones, 75% to 80% of them appearing once. The sample consisted of PBMCs. The receptors shown here come from a man aged 35-49 years in good health and CMV-seropositive. Both conserved end residues are part of each CDR3. The D gene is left open where the match is weak. Rows may omit the clone size; those that give it use once, few, many or a size class.

d_call,clone_size,j_call,v_call,cdr3_aa,cdr3_nt
.,.,TRBJ1-3,TRBV13,CASSFLGNTIYF,TGTGCCAGCAGCTTCCTTGGAAACACCATATATTTT
.,.,TRBJ2-1,TRBV6-1,CASSAIKTGSVYNEQFF,TGTGCCAGCAGTGCCATAAAGACAGGAAGCGTCTACAATGAGCAGTTCTTC
TRBD2,.,TRBJ2-7,TRBV28,CASSPPKSGTTTYEQYF,TGTGCCAGCAGTCCCCCGAAATCCGGGACTACTACCTACGAGCAGTACTTC
.,few,TRBJ2-7,TRBV30,CAWSRDKWYF,TGTGCCTGGAGCCGGGACAAATGGTACTTC
TRBD2,.,TRBJ2-1,TRBV7-9,CASSSLRTSGRANEQFF,TGTGCCAGCAGCTCACTTCGGACTAGCGGGAGGGCCAATGAGCAGTTCTTC
TRBD1,.,TRBJ2-1,TRBV6-5,CASRDHRGRRGEQFF,TGTGCCAGCAGGGATCACAGGGGGCGCCGAGGCGAGCAGTTCTTC
.,.,TRBJ2-5,TRBV15,CATSPNQDVLWTELQETQYF,TGTGCCACCAGCCCAAACCAGGATGTTCTCTGGACAGAGCTCCAAGAGACCCAGTACTTC
.,.,TRBJ1-1,TRBV18,CASSLRTSLNTEAFF,TGTGCCAGCTCACTAAGGACAAGTTTAAACACTGAAGCTTTCTTT
.,.,TRBJ1-2,TRBV7-9,CASSSDSLVNGYTF,TGTGCCAGCAGCTCGGACAGCTTGGTCAATGGCTACACCTTC
.,.,TRBJ2-5,TRBV19,CASSGTYQETQYF,TGTGCCAGTTCTGGCACATATCAAGAGACCCAGTACTTC
TRBD1,.,TRBJ1-1,TRBV4-2,CASSQGQGTNTEAFF,TGTGCCAGCAGCCAAGGACAGGGTACGAACACTGAAGCTTTCTTT
TRBD2,.,TRBJ2-1,TRBV7-2,CALWIRTSGKDEQFF,TGTGCCCTCTGGATTCGGACTAGCGGGAAAGATGAGCAGTTCTTC
.,.,TRBJ1-2,TRBV21-1,CASSNLPQGDYGYTF,TGTGCCAGCAGCAACCTACCCCAGGGGGACTATGGCTACACCTTC
.,few,TRBJ1-2,TRBV30,CAWSVGGAHGYTF,TGTGCCTGGAGTGTAGGCGGGGCCCATGGCTACACCTTC
TRBD1,.,TRBJ2-2,TRBV28,CASSPTGTVGAGELFF,TGTGCCAGCAGTCCTACCGGGACAGTCGGCGCCGGGGAGCTGTTTTTT
.,.,TRBJ2-1,TRBV11-3,CASSLSGGPLNEQFF,TGTGCCAGCAGCTTATCCGGAGGGCCTCTCAATGAGCAGTTCTTC
TRBD2,.,TRBJ2-5,TRBV30,CAWSTSGRAYQETQYF,TGTGCCTGGAGTACCAGCGGGAGGGCCTACCAAGAGACCCAGTACTTC
.,.,TRBJ2-5,TRBV5-1,CASSLVQQETQYF,TGCGCCAGCAGCTTAGTACAGCAAGAGACCCAGTACTTC
.,.,TRBJ2-1,TRBV5-6,CASSPGTSNEQFF,TGTGCCAGCAGCCCTGGGACTTCCAATGAGCAGTTCTTC
.,.,TRBJ1-2,TRBV28,CASSSAGGYTF,TGTGCCAGCAGTTCTGCGGGCGGCTACACCTTC
TRBD1,once,TRBJ2-3,TRBV9,CASSVTGQSTDTQYF,TGTGCCAGCAGCGTAACGGGACAGAGCACAGATACGCAGTATTTT
.,once,TRBJ2-7,TRBV30,CAWSVGGSSYEQYF,TGTGCCTGGAGTGTTGGAGGGAGCTCCTACGAGCAGTACTTC
.,.,TRBJ2-1,TRBV6-5,CASRLKLGEQFF,TGTGCCAGCAGACTGAAGCTCGGTGAGCAGTTCTTC
TRBD2,.,TRBJ2-7,TRBV7-9,CASSLAGLARSVEQYF,TGTGCCAGCAGCTTAGCGGGACTAGCCCGAAGCGTCGAGCAGTACTTC
.,.,TRBJ1-2,TRBV21-1,CASSKKDPGRVTRGYTF,TGTGCCAGCAGCAAAAAAGACCCAGGGAGGGTGACGAGGGGCTACACCTTC
.,.,TRBJ1-1,TRBV28,CASSPAGEAFF,TGTGCCAGCAGCCCGGCGGGTGAAGCTTTCTTT
TRBD1,.,TRBJ1-2,TRBV5-1,CASSLAGTGAVGGYTF,TGCGCCAGCAGCTTGGCCGGGACAGGGGCGGTTGGTGGCTACACCTTC
.,few,TRBJ1-2,TRBV27,CASADRINGYTF,TGTGCCAGCGCCGACAGGATCAATGGCTACACCTTC
TRBD2,.,TRBJ2-1,TRBV5-4,CASSLGLLAGVNEQFF,TGTGCCAGCAGCTTGGGGCTTCTAGCGGGAGTTAATGAGCAGTTCTTC
.,few,TRBJ1-2,TRBV29-1,CSVEGTDYGYTF,TGCAGCGTTGAAGGGACAGACTATGGCTACACCTTC
.,few,TRBJ2-2,TRBV1,CTSSQLIGDSPLEFRELFF,TGCACCAGCAGCCAATTAATCGGGGACAGCCCTCTTGAGTTCCGGGAGCTGTTTTTT
.,few,TRBJ2-7,TRBV7-9,CSSSSGRGRSYEQYF,TGTTCCAGCAGCTCCGGACGAGGGAGGTCCTACGAGCAGTACTTC
TRBD2,few,TRBJ2-5,TRBV19,CASSFGLAETQYF,TGTGCCAGTAGTTTCGGACTAGCGGAGACCCAGTACTTC
TRBD2,few,TRBJ2-3,TRBV29-1,CSVEGLAADTQYF,TGCAGCGTTGAAGGGCTAGCGGCAGATACGCAGTATTTT
.,few,TRBJ1-3,TRBV11-2,CASSLDVAGVGNTIYF,TGTGCCAGCAGCTTAGATGTGGCGGGGGTCGGAAACACCATATATTTT
.,few,TRBJ2-1,TRBV7-2,CASSFNRDNEQFF,TGTGCCAGCAGCTTCAACAGGGACAATGAGCAGTTCTTC
.,.,TRBJ1-1,TRBV30,CAWRGKGDTEAFF,TGTGCCTGGAGGGGCAAGGGGGACACTGAAGCTTTCTTT